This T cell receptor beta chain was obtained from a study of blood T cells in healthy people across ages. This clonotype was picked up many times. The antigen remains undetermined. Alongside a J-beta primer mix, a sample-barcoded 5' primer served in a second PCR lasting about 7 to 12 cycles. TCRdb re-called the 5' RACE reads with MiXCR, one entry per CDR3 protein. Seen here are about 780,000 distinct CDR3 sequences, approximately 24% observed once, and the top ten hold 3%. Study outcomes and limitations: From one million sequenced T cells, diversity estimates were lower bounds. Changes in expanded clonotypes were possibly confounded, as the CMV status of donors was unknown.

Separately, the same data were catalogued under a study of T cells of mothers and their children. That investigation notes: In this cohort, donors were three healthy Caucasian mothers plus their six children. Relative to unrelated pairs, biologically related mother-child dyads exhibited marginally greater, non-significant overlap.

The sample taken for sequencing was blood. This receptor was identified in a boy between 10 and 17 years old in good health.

The DNA of the CDR3 is TGTGCCAGCAGCCCCTCCAACGGCTATGGCTACACCTTC. It specifies CASSPSNGYGYTF. This chain connects TRBV12-3 or TRBV12-4 to TRBJ1-2, with D unresolved. The CDR3 covers 13 residues. V was trimmed by 6 bases and J by 4 bases, leaving 12 bases between them.